What follows is one TCR beta chain and its context. This entry comes from a study of blood T cell repertoires in COVID-19. Overall study: The United States, Italy and Spain supplied acute and convalescent COVID-19 samples. In each case, the material was cDNA or gDNA derived from T cells, B-cell-depleted T cells, or PBMCs.

CDR1 MDHEN and CDR2 SYDVKM come from the germline V gene. The J segment lost 0 bases and the V segment lost 7 bases, leaving 11 bases of the junction unmatched. The CDR3 runs 18 residues. Methods used by the authors: From reference gene primer amplification, estimates of nucleated cell counts were derived. The table came from immunoSEQ multiplex PCR; TCRdb's copy has only in-frame clones and leaves some out. V and J calls and clone size are copied from that table; D and trimming were computed from the DNA. The sample records some 130,000 clones, approximately 89% being singletons. This TCR came from a man in his forties or fifties with acute or convalescent COVID-19. The gene calls are TRBV28 and TRBJ2-6; TRBD1 matches 8 bases. The sequencing sample was made of peripheral blood. The CDR3 coding sequence is TGTGCCAGCACCCCGGCGGGGACAGGATACTCTGGGGCCAACGTCCTGACTTTC. Residues: CASTPAGTGYSGANVLTF.